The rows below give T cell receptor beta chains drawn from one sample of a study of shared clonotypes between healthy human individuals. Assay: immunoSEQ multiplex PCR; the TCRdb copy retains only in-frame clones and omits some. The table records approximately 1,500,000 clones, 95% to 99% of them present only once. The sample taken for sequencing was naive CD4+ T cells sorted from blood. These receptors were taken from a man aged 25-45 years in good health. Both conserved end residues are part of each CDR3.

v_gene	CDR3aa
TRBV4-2	CASSQAGGGYGYTF
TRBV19	CASSISVLAGGETQYF
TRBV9	CASSAFNYGYTF
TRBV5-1	CASSATGGQETQYF
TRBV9	CASSVGRHRGDGDTQYF
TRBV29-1	CSVGGTGENTQYF
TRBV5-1	CASSLADREATEAFF
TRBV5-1	CASSLLTSDYNEQFF
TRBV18	CASSPEGDRDLQPQHF
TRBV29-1	CSVSRDRGYNEQFF
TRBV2	CASSDEASSYNEQFF
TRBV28	CASTSVGGPKEPQHF
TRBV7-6	CASSPRTSGMSSYEQYF
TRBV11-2	CASSSGLLPPGELFF
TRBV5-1	CASSLGFRSGRAPNEQYF
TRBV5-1	CASSLDGGYQETQYF
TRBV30	CAWTFTSGSTDTQYF
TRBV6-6	CASSRTESSYEQYF
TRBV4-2	CASSQDRREWGTDTQYF
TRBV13	CASRPRGLGGGEFF